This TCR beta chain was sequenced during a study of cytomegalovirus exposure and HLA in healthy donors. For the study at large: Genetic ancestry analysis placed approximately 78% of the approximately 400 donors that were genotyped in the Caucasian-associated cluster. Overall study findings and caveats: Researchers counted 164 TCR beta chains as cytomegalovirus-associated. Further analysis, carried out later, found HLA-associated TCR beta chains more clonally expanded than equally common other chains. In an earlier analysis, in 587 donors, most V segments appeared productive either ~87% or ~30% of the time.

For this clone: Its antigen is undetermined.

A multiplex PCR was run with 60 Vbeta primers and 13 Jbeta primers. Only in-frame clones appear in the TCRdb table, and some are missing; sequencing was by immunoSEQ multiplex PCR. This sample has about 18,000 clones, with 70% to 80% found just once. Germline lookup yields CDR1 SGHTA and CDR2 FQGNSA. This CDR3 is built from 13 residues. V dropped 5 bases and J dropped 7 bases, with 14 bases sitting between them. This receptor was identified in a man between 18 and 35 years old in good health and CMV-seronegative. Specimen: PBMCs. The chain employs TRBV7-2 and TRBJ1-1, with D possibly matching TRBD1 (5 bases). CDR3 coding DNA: TGTGCCAGCAGCACCCCGGGGGGAGGTGAAGCTTTCTTT. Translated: CASSTPGGGEAFF.